Below, 13 T cell receptor beta chains from the same sample are listed, as sequenced in a study of blood T cells in healthy people across ages. Then a second PCR, running about 6 to 12 cycles, was carried out with a sample-barcoded 5' primer and a J-beta primer mix. TCRdb itself ran the 5' RACE reads through MiXCR, one entry per CDR3 protein. The sample lists around 1,700,000 distinct CDR3 sequences; approximately 30% were seen once. The sample taken for sequencing was blood. Receptor source: a woman aged 25-40 years in good health.

This clonotype was detected ten times or more. At one boundary the junction diverges from the germline segment, which might be a read error. The chain recombines TRBV5-1 with TRBJ2-5; TRBD2 aligns across 8 bases. The CDR3 totals 14 residues. In germline, CDR1 is SGHRS, CDR2 YFSETQ. Here the CDR3 DNA reads TGTGCCAGCAGCTCGACTAGCGCCCAAGAGACCCAGTACTTC. Translating gives CASSSTSAQETQYF.

The V gene is TRBV20-1, the J gene TRBJ1-4; 10 bases agree with TRBD1. There are 17 residues in the CDR3. With 6 bases clipped from V and 3 bases from J, the junction kept 13 bases outside the gene matches. Germline V gene data show CDR1 as DFQATT and CDR2 as SNEGSKA (reference sequence). The CDR3 spells CSAETGGAFVSNEKLFF. CDR3 coding DNA: TGCAGTGCGGAGACAGGGGGCGCTTTTGTCTCTAATGAAAAACTGTTTTTT.

This clonotype was seen a single time. With a much larger clone just one base away, this may be a read error. This chain links TRBV11-3 with TRBJ2-4; a possible D gene is TRBD2 (5 bases). Looked up from germline, CDR1 is SGHNT and CDR2 is YENEEA. The length of the CDR3 is 13 residues. The CDR3 DNA reads TGTGCCTGCAGCTTAGCCCCGGGGAACATTCAGTACTTC. This codes for CACSLAPGNIQYF.

This clonotype was counted only a few times. This sequence joins TRBV5-1 and TRBJ2-1; 8 bases align to TRBD2. Germline-derived CDR1 and CDR2 are SGHRS and YFSETQ. CDR3 length equals 15 residues. Losses at the gene ends were 4 bases for V and 8 bases for J; bases not matched to a gene: 11. The chain's CDR3 is CASSPPGGGLDEQFF. CDR3 coding DNA: TGCGCCAGCAGCCCCCCGGGGGGGGGCCTGGATGAGCAGTTCTTC.

Worth noting for this clonotype: The CDR3 carries no conserved terminal phenylalanine or tryptophan, so it likely arises from a read error. V is TRBV5-1 and J is TRBJ2-1, with no clear D. The germline V and J ends were trimmed by 0 bases and 10 bases, with 17 bases remaining between them. Germline V lookup: CDR1 SGHRS, CDR2 YFSETQ. The CDR3 sequence is 15 residues long. The CDR3 region has the DNA TGCGCCAGCAGCTTGGCCGGTGACCTGCTGGTCGAGCAGTTCTGC. Protein sequence: CASSLAGDLLVEQFC.

On this clonotype: An end of the junction does not agree with germline; a read error may underlie this. V gene TRBV2 combines with J gene TRBJ1-2; the D gene is possibly TRBD1 (5 bases). The CDR3 has 11 residues. CDR1 is SNHLY and CDR2 is FYNNEI in the germline V gene. The CDR3 protein is CASREGQRYTF. CDR3 in DNA: TGTGCCAGCAGAGAAGGACAACGCTACACCTTC.

This clonotype was picked up many times. A much larger clone differs by one base, so this may be a read error. This chain links TRBV12-3 or TRBV12-4 with TRBJ2-1; D gene unclear. The CDR3 contains 11 residues. V lost 5 bases and J lost 8, with 7 bases in between. The CDR3 DNA sequence: TGTGCCAGCAGTGACTCCGATGAGCAGTTCTTC. This sequence encodes CASSDSDEQFF.

With regard to this clonotype: This may arise from a read error, as a much more abundant clone is one base away. The chain recombines TRBV5-1 with TRBJ2-1, with TRBD1 as a possible D gene (6 bases). Germline V CDR1 and CDR2: SGHRS, YFSETQ. V was shortened by 4 bases and J by 5 bases, with 16 bases between the two germline ends. This CDR3 comprises 15 residues. CDR3 sequence (DNA): TGCGCCAGCAGCGGACGGACAGTAATCAACAATGAGCAGTTCTTC. This encodes CASSGRTVINNEQFF.

This clonotype was observed at least ten times. The genes are TRBV10-3 and TRBJ2-1; 7 bases are a match to TRBD1. The germline V gene encodes CDR1 ENHRY and CDR2 SYGVKD. The CDR3 runs 14 residues. The V and J ends lost 4 bases and 3 bases, in that order; junction bases with no gene match: 3. CDR3 amino acids: CAISGQGYYNEQFF. As DNA, the CDR3 is TGTGCCATCAGTGGACAGGGTTACTACAATGAGCAGTTCTTC.

The gene calls are TRBV4-1 and TRBJ2-7; no firm D call. Trimming shortened V by 0 bases and J by 2 bases, and 11 bases separated the two germline ends. This CDR3 comprises 15 residues. Germline V gene sequence: CDR1 MGHRA, CDR2 YSYEKL. The CDR3 here is CASSQDLDRAYEQYF. CDR3 nucleotide sequence: TGCGCCAGCAGCCAAGATCTGGACCGGGCCTACGAGCAGTACTTC.

This clonotype was seen repeatedly, ten times or more. The rearrangement joins TRBV12-3 or TRBV12-4 to TRBJ2-7; 9 bases are shared with TRBD1. V lost 5 bases, J lost 5 bases, and 7 bases stayed unmatched. The CDR3 totals 14 residues. Here the CDR3 reads CASSLRTGVNEQYF. CDR3 sequence (DNA): TGTGCCAGCAGTCTACGGACAGGGGTCAACGAGCAGTACTTC.

V is TRBV12-3 or TRBV12-4 and J is TRBJ2-1; the match to TRBD1 covers 8 bases. J lost 9 bases, V lost 3 bases, and 7 bases had no gene match. This CDR3 is 14 amino acids long. CDR3 residues: CASSLTSQGGEQFF. DNA for the CDR3: TGTGCCAGCAGTTTGACCTCACAGGGGGGTGAGCAGTTCTTC.

This clonotype has more than one count but fewer than ten. V is TRBV12-5 and J is TRBJ2-7, with D unclear. The DNA end lines up better with TRBJ2-5; the J call may be wrong. From germline, CDR1 is LGHNT and CDR2 FRNRAP. The CDR3 length is 10 residues. The CDR3 DNA is TGTGCTAGTGATTCAGAGACCCAGTACTTC. This codes for CASDSETQYF.